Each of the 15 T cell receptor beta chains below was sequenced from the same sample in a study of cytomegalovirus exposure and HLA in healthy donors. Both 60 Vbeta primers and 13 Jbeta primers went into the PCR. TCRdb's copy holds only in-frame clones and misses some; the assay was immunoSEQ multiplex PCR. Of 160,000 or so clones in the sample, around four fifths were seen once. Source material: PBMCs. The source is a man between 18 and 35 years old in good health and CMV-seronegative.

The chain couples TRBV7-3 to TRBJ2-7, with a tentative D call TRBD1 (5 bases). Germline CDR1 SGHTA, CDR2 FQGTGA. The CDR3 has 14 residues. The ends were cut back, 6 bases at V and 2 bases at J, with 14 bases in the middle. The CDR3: CASRFQGLTYEQYF. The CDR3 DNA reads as TGTGCCAGCAGGTTTCAGGGATTAACCTACGAGCAGTACTTC. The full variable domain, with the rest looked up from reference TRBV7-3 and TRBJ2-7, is GAGVSQTPSNKVTEKGKYVELRCDPISGHTALYWYRQSLGQGPEFLIYFQGTGAADDSGLPNDRFFAVRPEGSVSTLKIQRTERGDSAVYLCASRFQGLTYEQYFGPGTRLTVT.

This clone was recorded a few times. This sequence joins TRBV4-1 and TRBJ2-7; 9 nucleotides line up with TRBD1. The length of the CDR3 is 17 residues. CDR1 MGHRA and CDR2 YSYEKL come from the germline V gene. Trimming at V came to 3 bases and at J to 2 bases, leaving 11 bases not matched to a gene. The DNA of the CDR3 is TGCGCCAGCAGCCACACAAAGTGGACAGGGGATCCCTACGAGCAGTACTTC. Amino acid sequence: CASSHTKWTGDPYEQYF.

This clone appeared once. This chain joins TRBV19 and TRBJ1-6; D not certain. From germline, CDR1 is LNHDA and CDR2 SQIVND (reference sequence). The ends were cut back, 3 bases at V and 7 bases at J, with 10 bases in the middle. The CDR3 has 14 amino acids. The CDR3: CASSMIGGNSPLHF. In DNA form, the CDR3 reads TGTGCCAGTAGTATGATCGGCGGCAATTCACCCCTCCACTTT. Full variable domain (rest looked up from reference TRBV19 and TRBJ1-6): DGGITQSPKYLFRKEGQNVTLSCEQNLNHDAMYWYRQDPGQGLRLIYYSQIVNDFQKGDIAEGYSVSREKKESFPLTVTSAQKNPTAFYLCASSMIGGNSPLHFGNGTRLTVT.

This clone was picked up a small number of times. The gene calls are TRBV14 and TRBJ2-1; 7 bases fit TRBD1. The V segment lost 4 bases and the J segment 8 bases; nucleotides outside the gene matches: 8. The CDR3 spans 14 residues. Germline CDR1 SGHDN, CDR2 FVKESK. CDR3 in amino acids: CASSPRTGRDEQFF. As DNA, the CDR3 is TGTGCCAGCAGCCCCCGGACAGGTAGGGATGAGCAGTTCTTC.

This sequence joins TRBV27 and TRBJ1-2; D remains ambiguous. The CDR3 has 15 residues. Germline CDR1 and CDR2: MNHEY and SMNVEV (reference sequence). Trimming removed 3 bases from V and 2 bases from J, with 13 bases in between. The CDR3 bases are TGTGCCAGCAGTTTGAGCCGGGAAGTCAACTATGGCTACACCTTC. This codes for CASSLSREVNYGYTF.

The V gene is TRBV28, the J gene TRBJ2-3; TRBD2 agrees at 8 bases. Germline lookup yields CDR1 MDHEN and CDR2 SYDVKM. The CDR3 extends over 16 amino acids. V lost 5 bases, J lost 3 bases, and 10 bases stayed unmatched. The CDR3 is CASSPIRAGGTDTQYF. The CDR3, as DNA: TGTGCCAGCAGTCCAATTCGGGCGGGAGGAACAGATACGCAGTATTTT.

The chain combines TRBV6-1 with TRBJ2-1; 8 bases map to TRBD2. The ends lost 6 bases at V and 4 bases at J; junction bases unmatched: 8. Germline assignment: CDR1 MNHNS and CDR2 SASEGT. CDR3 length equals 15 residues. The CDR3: CASRPPGGRYNEQFF. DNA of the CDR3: TGTGCCAGCAGGCCACCGGGGGGGAGGTACAATGAGCAGTTCTTC.

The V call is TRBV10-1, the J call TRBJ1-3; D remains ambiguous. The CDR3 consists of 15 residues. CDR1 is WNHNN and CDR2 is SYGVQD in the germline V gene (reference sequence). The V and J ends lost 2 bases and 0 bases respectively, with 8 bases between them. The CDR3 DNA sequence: TGCGCCAGCAGTGAGGGCGGCGTCTCTGGAAACACCATATATTTT. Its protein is CASSEGGVSGNTIYF.

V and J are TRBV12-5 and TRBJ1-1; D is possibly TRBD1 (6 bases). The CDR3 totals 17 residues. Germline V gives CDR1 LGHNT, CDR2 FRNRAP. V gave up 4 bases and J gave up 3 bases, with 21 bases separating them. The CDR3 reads CASGSQRGGGADTEAFF. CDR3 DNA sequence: TGTGCTAGTGGTTCCCAACGAGGGGGGGGCGCGGACACTGAAGCTTTCTTT.

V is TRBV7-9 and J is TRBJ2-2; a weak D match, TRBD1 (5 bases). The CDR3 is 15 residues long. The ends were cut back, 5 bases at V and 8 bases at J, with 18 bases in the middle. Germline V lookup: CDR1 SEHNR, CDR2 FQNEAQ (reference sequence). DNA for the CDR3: TGTGCCAGCAGCCCATACCGGACAAGGTCAGGGGAGCTGTTTTTT. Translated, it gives CASSPYRTRSGELFF.

The DNA of the CDR3 is TGTGCCATCAGTGAGTCATGGACAGGGGCTTCACCCCTCCACTTT. The encoded protein is CAISESWTGASPLHF. The chain uses TRBV10-3 and TRBJ1-6, with 9 positions matching TRBD1. Unmatched junction bases numbered 3, after V lost 0 bases and J lost 9 bases. This CDR3 contains 15 residues. The V gene's germline CDR1 is ENHRY and CDR2 SYGVKD.

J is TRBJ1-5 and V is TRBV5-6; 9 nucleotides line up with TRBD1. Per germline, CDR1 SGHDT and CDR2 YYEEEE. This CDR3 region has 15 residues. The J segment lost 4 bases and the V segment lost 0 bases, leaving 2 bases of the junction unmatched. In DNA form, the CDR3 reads TGTGCCAGCAGCTTGGGGACAGGGGTGAATCAGCCCCAGCATTTT. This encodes CASSLGTGVNQPQHF. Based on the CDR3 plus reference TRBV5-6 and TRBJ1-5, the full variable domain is DAGVTQSPTHLIKTRGQQVTLRCSPKSGHDTVSWYQQALGQGPQFIFQYYEEEERQRGNFPDRFSGHQFPNYSSELNVNALLLGDSALYLCASSLGTGVNQPQHFGDGTRLSIL.

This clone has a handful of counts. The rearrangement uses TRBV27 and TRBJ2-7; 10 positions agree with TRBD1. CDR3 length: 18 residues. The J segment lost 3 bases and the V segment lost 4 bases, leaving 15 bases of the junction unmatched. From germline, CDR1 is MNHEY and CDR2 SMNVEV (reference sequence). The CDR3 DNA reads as TGTGCCAGCAGTTATTTAGGGGGCCCGGGACAGGGGAACTACGAGCAGTACTTC. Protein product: CASSYLGGPGQGNYEQYF.

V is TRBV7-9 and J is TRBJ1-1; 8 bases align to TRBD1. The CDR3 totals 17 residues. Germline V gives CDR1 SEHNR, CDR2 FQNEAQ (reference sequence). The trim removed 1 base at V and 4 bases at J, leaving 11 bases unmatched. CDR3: CASSLGKGATGGTEAFF. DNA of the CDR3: TGTGCCAGCAGCTTAGGAAAGGGGGCAACAGGGGGCACTGAAGCTTTCTTT.

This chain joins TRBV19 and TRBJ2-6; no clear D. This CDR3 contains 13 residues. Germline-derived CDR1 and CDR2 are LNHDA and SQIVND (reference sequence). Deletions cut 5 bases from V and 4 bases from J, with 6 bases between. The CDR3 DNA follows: TGTGCCAGTAGTTTCTCCGGGGCCAACGTCCTGACTTTC. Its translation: CASSFSGANVLTF.